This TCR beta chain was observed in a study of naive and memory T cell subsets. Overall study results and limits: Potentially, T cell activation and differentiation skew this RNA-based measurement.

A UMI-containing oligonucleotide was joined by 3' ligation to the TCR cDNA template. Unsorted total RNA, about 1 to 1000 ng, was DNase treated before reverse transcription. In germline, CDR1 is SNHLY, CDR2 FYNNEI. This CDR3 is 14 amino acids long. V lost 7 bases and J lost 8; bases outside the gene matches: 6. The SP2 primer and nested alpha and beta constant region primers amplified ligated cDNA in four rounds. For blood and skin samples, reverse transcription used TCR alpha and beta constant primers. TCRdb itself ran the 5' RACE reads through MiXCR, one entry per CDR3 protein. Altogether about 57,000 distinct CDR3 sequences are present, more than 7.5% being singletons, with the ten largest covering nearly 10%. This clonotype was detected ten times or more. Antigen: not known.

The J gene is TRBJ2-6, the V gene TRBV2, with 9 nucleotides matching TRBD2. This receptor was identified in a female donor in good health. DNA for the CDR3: TGTGCCAGCAACCGGCTAGCGGGGACCAACGTCCTGACTTTC. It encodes CASNRLAGTNVLTF.